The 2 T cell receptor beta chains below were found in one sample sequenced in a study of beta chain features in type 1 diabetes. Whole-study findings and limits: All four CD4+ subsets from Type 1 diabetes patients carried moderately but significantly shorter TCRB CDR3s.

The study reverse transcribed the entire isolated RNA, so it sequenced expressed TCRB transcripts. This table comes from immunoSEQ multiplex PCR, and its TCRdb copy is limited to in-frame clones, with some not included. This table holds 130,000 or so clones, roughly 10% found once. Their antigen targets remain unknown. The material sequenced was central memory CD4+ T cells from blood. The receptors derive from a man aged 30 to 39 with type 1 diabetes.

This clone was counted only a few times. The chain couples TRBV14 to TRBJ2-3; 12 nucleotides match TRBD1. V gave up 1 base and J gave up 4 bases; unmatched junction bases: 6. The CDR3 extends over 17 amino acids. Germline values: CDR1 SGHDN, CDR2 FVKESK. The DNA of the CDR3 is TGTGCCAGCAGCCAAGTGTTTGGGACAGGGGGCCCAGATACGCAGTATTTT. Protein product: CASSQVFGTGGPDTQYF.

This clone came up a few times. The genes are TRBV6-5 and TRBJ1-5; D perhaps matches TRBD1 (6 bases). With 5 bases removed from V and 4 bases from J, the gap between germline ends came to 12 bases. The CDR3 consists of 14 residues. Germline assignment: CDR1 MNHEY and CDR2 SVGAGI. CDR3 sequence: CASSAGQRNQPQHF. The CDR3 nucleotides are TGTGCCAGCAGTGCCGGACAGAGAAATCAGCCCCAGCATTTT.